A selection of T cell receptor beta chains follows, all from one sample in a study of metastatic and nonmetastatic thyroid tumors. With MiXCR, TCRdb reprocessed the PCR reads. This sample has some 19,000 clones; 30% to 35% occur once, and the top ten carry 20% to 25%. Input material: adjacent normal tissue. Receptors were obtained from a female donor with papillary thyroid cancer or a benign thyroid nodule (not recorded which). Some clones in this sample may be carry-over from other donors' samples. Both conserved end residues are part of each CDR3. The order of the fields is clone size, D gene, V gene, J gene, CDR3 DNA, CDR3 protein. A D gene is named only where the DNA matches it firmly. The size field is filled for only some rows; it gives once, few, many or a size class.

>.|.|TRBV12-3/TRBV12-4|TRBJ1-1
TGTGCCAGCAGTTTTCTGCAGGGATCTGAAGCTTTCTTT
CASSFLQGSEAFF
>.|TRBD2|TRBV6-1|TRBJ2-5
TGTGCCAGCAGTCCCGCAGTGGCGGGGGGCCGCGGCGTAGAGGAACAGTACTTC
CASSPAVAGGRGVEEQYF
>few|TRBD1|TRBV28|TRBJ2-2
TGTGCCAGCAGTTTCCACGGACAGGGGACGGTCGGGGAGCTGTTTTTT
CASSFHGQGTVGELFF
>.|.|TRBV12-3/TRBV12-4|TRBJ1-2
TGTGCCAGCAGTCGTGGACAGCCCTGGGGCTACACCTTC
CASSRGQPWGYTF
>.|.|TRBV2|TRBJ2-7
TGTGCCAGCAGGAAAGACTCCCACGAGCAGTACTTC
CASRKDSHEQYF
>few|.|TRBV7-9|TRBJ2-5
TGTGCCAGCAGCTCAGGAGAGACCCAGTACTTC
CASSSGETQYF
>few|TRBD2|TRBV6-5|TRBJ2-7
TGTGCCAGCCCTCCGGGACTAGCGGATCACTCCCTCTCCTACGAGCAGTACTTC
CASPPGLADHSLSYEQYF
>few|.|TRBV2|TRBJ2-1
TGTGCCAGCACTTATGACTACAATGAGCAGTTCTTC
CASTYDYNEQFF
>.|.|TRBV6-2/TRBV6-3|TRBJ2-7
TGTGCCAGCAGTCCCGGAGTCGAGCGGTACTTC
CASSPGVERYF
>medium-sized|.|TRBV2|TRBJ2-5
TGTGCCAGCAGTGAAGGGGGCAGCCACCAAGAGACCCAGTACTTC
CASSEGGSHQETQYF
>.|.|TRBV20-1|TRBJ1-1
TGCAGTGCTTCCCACCCCGACAGACCGAACACTGAAGCTTTCTTT
CSASHPDRPNTEAFF
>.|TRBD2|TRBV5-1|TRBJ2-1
TGCGCCAGCAGCCGGGGACTAGCGGGGGGACGGACCTACAATGAGCAGTTCTTC
CASSRGLAGGRTYNEQFF
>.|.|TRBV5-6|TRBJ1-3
TGTGCCAGCAGCACCTCCGGGGAGCATGGAAACACCATATATTTT
CASSTSGEHGNTIYF
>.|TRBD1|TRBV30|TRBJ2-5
TGTGCCTGGAGTAGTGCCGGGACAGGGAAAGAGACCCAGTACTTC
CAWSSAGTGKETQYF
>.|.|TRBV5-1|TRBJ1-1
TGCGCCAGCAGCCCCGGCCCCGATACTGAAGCTTTCTTT
CASSPGPDTEAFF